The 5 T cell receptor beta chains given below trace back to one sample, sequenced in a study of T cell responses to AZD1222 COVID-19 vaccine. Sequencing was performed with immunoSEQ multiplex PCR; in TCRdb, only in-frame clones are kept and a portion is missing. The sample records roughly 80,000 clones, over 75% being singletons. Sequenced here: peripheral blood, sampled on day 0 of MenACWY control vaccination. The receptors derive from an adult in good health.

In this sample, this clone turned up once. This rearrangement joins TRBV30 to TRBJ2-2; D unresolved. Germline V lookup: CDR1 GTSNPN, CDR2 SVGIG (reference sequence). CDR3 length equals 14 residues. Trimming cost V 4 bases and J 0 bases, with 9 bases left between them. This chain's CDR3 is CAWTGHTNTGELFF. The CDR3 DNA reads TGTGCCTGGACAGGCCATACGAACACCGGGGAGCTGTTTTTT.

The gene calls are TRBV7-2 and TRBJ2-7, with D possibly TRBD2 on 5 matching bases. The CDR3 consists of 13 residues. CDR1 is SGHTA, CDR2 FQGNSA, per germline. V was shortened by 3 bases and J by 4 bases, with 10 bases between the two germline ends. DNA for the CDR3: TGTGCCAGCAGCTTTGAGTGGAGGTACGAGCAGTACTTC. This sequence encodes CASSFEWRYEQYF.

The chain uses TRBV5-5 and TRBJ1-2; 9 positions match TRBD1. The germline gives CDR1 SGHKS, CDR2 YYEKEE (reference sequence). The CDR3 runs 13 residues. V dropped 0 bases and J dropped 6; count of bases not matched to a gene: 0. CDR3 loop: CASSLGTGDGYTF. The CDR3 region has the DNA TGTGCCAGCAGCTTGGGGACAGGGGATGGCTACACCTTC.

In DNA form, the CDR3 reads TGTGCCAGCAGCTTGAGTAGGGAGGCAAACTATGGCTACACCTTC. Amino acids: CASSLSREANYGYTF. V usage is TRBV5-4 and J usage is TRBJ1-2; D ambiguous. V dropped 1 base and J dropped 2 bases, with 12 bases sitting between them. This CDR3 is built from 15 residues. The germline CDR1 and CDR2 sequences are SGHNT and YYREEE (reference sequence).

This clone was seen a single time. The DNA for the CDR3 is TGTGCCAGCGCACGACAGGAGAACACTGAAGCTTTCTTT. Its translation: CASARQENTEAFF. The chain links TRBV7-3 to TRBJ1-1; tentatively, D is TRBD1 (6 bases). The V and J ends lost 8 bases and 1 base respectively, with 11 bases between them. The length of the CDR3 is 13 residues. The V gene's germline CDR1 is SGHTA and CDR2 FQGTGA. The whole variable domain, filled in from reference TRBV7-3 and TRBJ1-1, reads GAGVSQTPSNKVTEKGKYVELRCDPISGHTALYWYRQSLGQGPEFLIYFQGTGAADDSGLPNDRFFAVRPEGSVSTLKIQRTERGDSAVYLCASARQENTEAFFGQGTRLTVV.